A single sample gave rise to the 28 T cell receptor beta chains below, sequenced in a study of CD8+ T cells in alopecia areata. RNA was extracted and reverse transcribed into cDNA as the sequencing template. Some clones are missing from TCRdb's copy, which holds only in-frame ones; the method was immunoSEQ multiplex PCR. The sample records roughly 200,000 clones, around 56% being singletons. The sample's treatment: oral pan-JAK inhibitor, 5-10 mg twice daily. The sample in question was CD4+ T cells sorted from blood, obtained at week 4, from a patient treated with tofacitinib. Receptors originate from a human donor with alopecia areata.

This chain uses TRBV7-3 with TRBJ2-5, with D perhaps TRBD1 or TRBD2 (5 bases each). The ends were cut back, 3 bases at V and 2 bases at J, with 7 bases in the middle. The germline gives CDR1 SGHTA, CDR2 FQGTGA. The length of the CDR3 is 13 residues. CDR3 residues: CASSLGRQETQYF. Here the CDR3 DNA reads TGTGCCAGCAGCTTGGGACGGCAAGAGACCCAGTACTTC.

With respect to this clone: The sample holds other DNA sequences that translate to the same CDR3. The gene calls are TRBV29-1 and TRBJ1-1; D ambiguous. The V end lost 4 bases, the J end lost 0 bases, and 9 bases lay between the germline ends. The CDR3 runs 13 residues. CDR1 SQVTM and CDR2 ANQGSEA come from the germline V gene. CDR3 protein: CSVAGLMNTEAFF. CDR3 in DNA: TGCAGCGTTGCCGGACTGATGAACACTGAAGCTTTCTTT. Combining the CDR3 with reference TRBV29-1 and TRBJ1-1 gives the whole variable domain SAVISQKPSRDICQRGTSLTIQCQVDSQVTMMFWYRQQPGQSLTLIATANQGSEATYESGFVIDKFPISRPNLTFSTLTVSNMSPEDSSIYLCSVAGLMNTEAFFGQGTRLTVV.

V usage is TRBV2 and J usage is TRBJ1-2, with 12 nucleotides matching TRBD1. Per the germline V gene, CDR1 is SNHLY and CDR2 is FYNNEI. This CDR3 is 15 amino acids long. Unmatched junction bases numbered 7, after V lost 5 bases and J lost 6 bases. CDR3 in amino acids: CASSPGQGAFDGYTF. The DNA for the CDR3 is TGTGCCAGCAGTCCGGGACAGGGGGCATTTGATGGCTACACCTTC. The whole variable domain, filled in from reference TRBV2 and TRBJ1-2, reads EPEVTQTPSHQVTQMGQEVILRCVPISNHLYFYWYRQILGQKVEFLVSFYNNEISEKSEIFDDQFSVERPDGSNFTLKIRSTKLEDSAMYFCASSPGQGAFDGYTFGSGTRLTVV.

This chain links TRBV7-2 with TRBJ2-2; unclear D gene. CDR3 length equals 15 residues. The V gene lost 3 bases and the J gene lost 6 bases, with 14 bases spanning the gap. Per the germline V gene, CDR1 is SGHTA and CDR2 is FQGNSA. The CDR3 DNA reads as TGTGCCAGCAGCTTCCCAACATCGGGCCCCGGGGAGCTGTTTTTT. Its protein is CASSFPTSGPGELFF. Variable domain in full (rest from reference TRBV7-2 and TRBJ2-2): GAGVSQSPSNKVTEKGKDVELRCDPISGHTALYWYRQSLGQGLEFLIYFQGNSAPDKSGLPSDRFSAERTGGSVSTLTIQRTQQEDSAVYLCASSFPTSGPGELFFGEGSRLTVL.

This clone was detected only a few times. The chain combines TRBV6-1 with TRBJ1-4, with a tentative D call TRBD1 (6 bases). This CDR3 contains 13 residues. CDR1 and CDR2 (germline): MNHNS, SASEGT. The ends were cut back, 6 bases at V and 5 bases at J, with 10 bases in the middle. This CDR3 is CASSDRPNEKLFF. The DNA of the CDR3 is TGTGCCAGCAGCGACAGGCCAAATGAAAAACTGTTTTTT.

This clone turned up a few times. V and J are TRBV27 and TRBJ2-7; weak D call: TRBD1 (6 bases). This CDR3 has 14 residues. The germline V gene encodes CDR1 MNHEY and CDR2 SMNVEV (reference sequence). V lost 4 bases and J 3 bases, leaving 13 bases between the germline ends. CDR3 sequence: CASSSTGADYEQYF. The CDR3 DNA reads TGTGCCAGCAGTTCGACAGGAGCGGACTACGAGCAGTACTTC.

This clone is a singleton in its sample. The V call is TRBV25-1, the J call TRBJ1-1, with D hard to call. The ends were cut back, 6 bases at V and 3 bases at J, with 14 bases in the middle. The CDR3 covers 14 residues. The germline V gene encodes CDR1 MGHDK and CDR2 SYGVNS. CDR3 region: CASSPLGRDTEAFF. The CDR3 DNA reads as TGTGCCAGCAGCCCGCTGGGGAGGGACACTGAAGCTTTCTTT.

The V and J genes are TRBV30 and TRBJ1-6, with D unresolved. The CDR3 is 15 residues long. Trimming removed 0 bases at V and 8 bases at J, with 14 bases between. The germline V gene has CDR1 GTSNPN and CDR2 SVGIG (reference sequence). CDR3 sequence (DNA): TGTGCCTGGAGTGTACGAGGAGGAAGCCATTCACCCCTCCACTTT. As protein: CAWSVRGGSHSPLHF.

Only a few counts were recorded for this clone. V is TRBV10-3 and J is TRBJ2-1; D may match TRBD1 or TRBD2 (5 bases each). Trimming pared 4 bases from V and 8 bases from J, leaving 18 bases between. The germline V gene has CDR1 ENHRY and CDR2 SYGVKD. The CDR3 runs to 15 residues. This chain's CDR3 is CAISGSSLPGHEQFF. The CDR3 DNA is TGTGCCATCAGTGGATCGTCTTTGCCGGGGCATGAGCAGTTCTTC.

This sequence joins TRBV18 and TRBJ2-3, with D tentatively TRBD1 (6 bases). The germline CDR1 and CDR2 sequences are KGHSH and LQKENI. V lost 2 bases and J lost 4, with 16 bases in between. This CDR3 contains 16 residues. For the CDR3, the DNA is TGTGCCAGCTCACCAACGGGCAGGGGCATCCCAGATACGCAGTATTTT. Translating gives CASSPTGRGIPDTQYF.

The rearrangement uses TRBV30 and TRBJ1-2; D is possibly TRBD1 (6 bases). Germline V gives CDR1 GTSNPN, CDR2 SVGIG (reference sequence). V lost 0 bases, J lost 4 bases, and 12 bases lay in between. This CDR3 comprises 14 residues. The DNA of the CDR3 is TGTGCCTGGAGTGTACAGGGAAAAGGCTATGGCTACACCTTC. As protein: CAWSVQGKGYGYTF.

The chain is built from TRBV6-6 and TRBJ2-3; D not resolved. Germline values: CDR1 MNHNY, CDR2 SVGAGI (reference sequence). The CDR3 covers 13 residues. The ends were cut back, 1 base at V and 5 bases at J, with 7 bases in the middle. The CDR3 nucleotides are TGTGCCAGCAGTTACTATGACGGAGATACGCAGTATTTT. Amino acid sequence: CASSYYDGDTQYF.

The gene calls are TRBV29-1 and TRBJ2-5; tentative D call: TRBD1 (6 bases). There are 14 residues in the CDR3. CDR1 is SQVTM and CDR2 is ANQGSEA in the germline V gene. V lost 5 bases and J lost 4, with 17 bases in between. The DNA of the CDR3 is TGCAGCGTTATAACAGGGTCAGGCGGAGAGACCCAGTACTTC. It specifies CSVITGSGGETQYF.

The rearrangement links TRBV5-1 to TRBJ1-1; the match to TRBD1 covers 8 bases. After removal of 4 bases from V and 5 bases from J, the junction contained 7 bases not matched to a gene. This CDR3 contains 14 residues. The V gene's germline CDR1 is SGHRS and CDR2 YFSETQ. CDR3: CASSIGQGKTEAFF. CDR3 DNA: TGCGCCAGCAGCATTGGACAGGGTAAAACTGAAGCTTTCTTT.

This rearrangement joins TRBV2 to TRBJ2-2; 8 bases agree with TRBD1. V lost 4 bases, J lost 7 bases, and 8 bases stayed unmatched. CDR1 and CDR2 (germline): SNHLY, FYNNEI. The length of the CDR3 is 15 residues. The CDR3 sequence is CASSVLQGEVGELFF. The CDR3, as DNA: TGTGCCAGCAGTGTGTTACAGGGGGAAGTCGGGGAGCTGTTTTTT.

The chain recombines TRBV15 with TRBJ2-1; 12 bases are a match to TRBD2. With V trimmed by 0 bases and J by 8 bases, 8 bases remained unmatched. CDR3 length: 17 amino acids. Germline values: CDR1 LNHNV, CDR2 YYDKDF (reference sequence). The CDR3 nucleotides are TGTGCCACCAGCAGAGATCTCCTAGCGGGGGGGATCGATGAGCAGTTCTTC. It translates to CATSRDLLAGGIDEQFF.

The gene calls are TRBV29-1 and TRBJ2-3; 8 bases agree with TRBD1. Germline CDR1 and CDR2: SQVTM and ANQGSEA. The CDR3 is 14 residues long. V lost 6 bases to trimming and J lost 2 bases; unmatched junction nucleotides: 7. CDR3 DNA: TGCAGCGTCCACGACAGGGGAAACACAGATACGCAGTATTTT. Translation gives CSVHDRGNTDTQYF.

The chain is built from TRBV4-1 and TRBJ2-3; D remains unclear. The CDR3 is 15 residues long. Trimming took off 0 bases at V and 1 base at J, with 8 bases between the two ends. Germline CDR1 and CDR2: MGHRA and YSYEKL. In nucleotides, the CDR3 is TGCGCCAGCAGCCAAGAATCAGGCCGCACAGATACGCAGTATTTT. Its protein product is CASSQESGRTDTQYF.

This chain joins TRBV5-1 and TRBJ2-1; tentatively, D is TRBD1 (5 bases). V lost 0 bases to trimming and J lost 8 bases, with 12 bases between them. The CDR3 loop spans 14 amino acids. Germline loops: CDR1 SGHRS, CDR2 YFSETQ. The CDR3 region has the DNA TGCGCCAGCAGCTTGGTAGGGGTACTGGATGAGCAGTTCTTC. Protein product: CASSLVGVLDEQFF.

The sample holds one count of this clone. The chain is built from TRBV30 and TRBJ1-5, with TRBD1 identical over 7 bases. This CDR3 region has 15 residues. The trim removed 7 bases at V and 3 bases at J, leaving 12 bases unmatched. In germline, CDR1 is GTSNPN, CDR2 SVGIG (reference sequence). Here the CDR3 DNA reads TGTGCCTTACAGATTCTCGACAGGGACAATCAGCCCCAGCATTTT. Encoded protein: CALQILDRDNQPQHF.

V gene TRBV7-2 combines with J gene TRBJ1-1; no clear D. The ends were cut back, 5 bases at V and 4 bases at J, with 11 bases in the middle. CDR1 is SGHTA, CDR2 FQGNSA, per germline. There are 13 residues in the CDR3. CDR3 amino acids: CASSPLGSTEAFF. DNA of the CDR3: TGTGCCAGCAGCCCACTGGGGAGCACTGAAGCTTTCTTT.

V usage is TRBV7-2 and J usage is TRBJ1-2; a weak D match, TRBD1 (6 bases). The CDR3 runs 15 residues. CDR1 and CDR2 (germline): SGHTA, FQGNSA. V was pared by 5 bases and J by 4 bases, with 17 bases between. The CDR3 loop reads CASSLGGTGGYGYTF. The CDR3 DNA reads TGTGCCAGCAGCCTAGGGGGGACCGGTGGCTATGGCTACACCTTC.

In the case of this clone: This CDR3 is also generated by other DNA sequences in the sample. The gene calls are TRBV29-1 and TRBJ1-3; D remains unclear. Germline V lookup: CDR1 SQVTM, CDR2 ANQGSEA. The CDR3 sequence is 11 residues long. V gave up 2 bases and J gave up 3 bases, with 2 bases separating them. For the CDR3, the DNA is TGCAGCGTTGAACGTGGAAACACCATATATTTT. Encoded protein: CSVERGNTIYF. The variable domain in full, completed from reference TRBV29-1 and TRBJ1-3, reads SAVISQKPSRDICQRGTSLTIQCQVDSQVTMMFWYRQQPGQSLTLIATANQGSEATYESGFVIDKFPISRPNLTFSTLTVSNMSPEDSSIYLCSVERGNTIYFGEGSWLTVV.

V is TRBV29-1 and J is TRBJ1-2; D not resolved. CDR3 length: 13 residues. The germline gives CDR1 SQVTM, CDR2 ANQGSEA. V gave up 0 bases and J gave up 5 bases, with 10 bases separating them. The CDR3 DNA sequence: TGCAGCGTTGAAGAAACTCCCGGGTATGGCTACACCTTC. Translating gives CSVEETPGYGYTF.

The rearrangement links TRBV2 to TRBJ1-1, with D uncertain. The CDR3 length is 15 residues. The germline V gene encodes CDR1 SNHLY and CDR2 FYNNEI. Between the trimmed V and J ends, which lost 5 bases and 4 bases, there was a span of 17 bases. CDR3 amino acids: CASSPSGSPGTEAFF. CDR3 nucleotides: TGTGCCAGCAGTCCTTCGGGGAGCCCGGGCACTGAAGCTTTCTTT.

Written as DNA, the CDR3 is TGTGCCAGCAGTTTTGGGGAAAGCAATTCACCCCTCCACTTT. This codes for CASSFGESNSPLHF. This chain links TRBV27 with TRBJ1-6, with no clear D. Per the germline V gene, CDR1 is MNHEY and CDR2 is SMNVEV (reference sequence). CDR3 size: 14 residues. Trimming took 3 bases from V and 7 from J, leaving 10 bases between them.

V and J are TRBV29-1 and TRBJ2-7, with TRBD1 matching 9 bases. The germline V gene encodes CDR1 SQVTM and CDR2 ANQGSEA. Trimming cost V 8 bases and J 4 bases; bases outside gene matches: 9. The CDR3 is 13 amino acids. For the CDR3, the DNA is TGCAGCTATCAACAGGGGGCGGGGTACGAGCAGTACTTC. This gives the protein CSYQQGAGYEQYF.

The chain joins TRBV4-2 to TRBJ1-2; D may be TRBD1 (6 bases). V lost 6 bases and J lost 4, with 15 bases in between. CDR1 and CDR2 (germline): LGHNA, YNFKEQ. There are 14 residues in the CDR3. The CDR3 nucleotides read TGTGCCAGCAGTCCCACAGGGCTGGGCTATGGCTACACCTTC. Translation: CASSPTGLGYGYTF.